Below, 19 T cell receptor beta chains from the same sample are listed, as sequenced in a study of T cell responses to AZD1222 COVID-19 vaccine. TCRdb's table, derived via immunoSEQ multiplex PCR, lists solely in-frame clones and lacks some. The sample lists 150,000 or so clones, about 91% occurring once. The source material was peripheral blood, sampled on day 0 of AZD1222 vaccination. These receptors came from an adult in good health.

CDR3: CASSLDLRSYEQYF. CDR3 nucleotides: TGTGCCAGCAGCTTAGATCTCCGCTCCTACGAGCAGTACTTC. The chain joins TRBV7-9 to TRBJ2-7; no clear D gene. Germline lookup yields CDR1 SEHNR and CDR2 FQNEAQ (reference sequence). The CDR3 runs 14 residues. Trimming shortened V by 1 base and J by 0 bases, and 7 bases separated the two germline ends.

This chain joins TRBV19 and TRBJ2-3; the D gene could be TRBD1 or TRBD2 (6 bases each). Between the trimmed V and J ends, which lost 10 bases and 2 bases, there was a span of 16 bases. This CDR3 contains 14 residues. Per the germline V gene, CDR1 is LNHDA and CDR2 is SQIVND (reference sequence). CDR3 region: CATNLGGTTDTQYF. Here the CDR3 DNA reads TGTGCCACTAATTTAGGGGGGACCACAGATACGCAGTATTTT.

This sequence joins TRBV4-3 and TRBJ1-6; D unresolved. The CDR3 loop spans 16 amino acids. Trimming shortened V by 0 bases and J by 5 bases, and 11 bases separated the two germline ends. The V gene's germline CDR1 is LGHNA and CDR2 YSLEER. The CDR3: CASSQDPGINNSPLHF. CDR3 nucleotides: TGCGCCAGCAGCCAAGACCCGGGGATCAATAATTCACCCCTCCACTTT.

The genes are TRBV24-1 and TRBJ2-2; a weak D match, TRBD1 (5 bases). Trimming shortened V by 6 bases and J by 2 bases, and 12 bases separated the two germline ends. This CDR3 has 15 amino acids. The germline gives CDR1 KGHDR, CDR2 SFDVKD. The CDR3 is CATSPGALNTGELFF. The CDR3 bases are TGTGCCACCAGTCCTGGGGCTCTAAACACCGGGGAGCTGTTTTTT.

The J gene is TRBJ1-5, the V gene TRBV4-2, with 10 bases lining up with TRBD1. This CDR3 has 15 residues. The germline V gene encodes CDR1 LGHNA and CDR2 YNFKEQ. V gave up 2 bases and J gave up 4 bases; unmatched junction bases: 2. CDR3 bases: TGTGCCAGCAGCCAAATGGGACAGGGGAATCAGCCCCAGCATTTT. Amino acids: CASSQMGQGNQPQHF.

J is TRBJ2-5 and V is TRBV7-2; 10 positions match TRBD2. With V trimmed by 5 bases and J by 1 base, 10 bases remained unmatched. Per germline, CDR1 SGHTA and CDR2 FQGNSA. CDR3 length equals 17 residues. The CDR3 is CASSIHPASGGQETQYF. The CDR3 DNA sequence: TGTGCCAGCAGCATCCACCCGGCTAGCGGGGGCCAAGAGACCCAGTACTTC.

The chain has TRBV3-1 (or the pseudogene TRBV3-2) and TRBJ1-3, with 7 nucleotides matching TRBD1. The CDR3 runs to 14 residues. Germline values: CDR1 LGHDT, CDR2 YNNKEL (reference sequence). V was pared by 5 bases and J by 4 bases, with 5 bases of the junction left unmatched. CDR3 nucleotides: TGTGCCAGCAGCATCAGGGGGTTCGGAAACACCATATATTTT. This encodes CASSIRGFGNTIYF.

The V call is TRBV7-8, the J call TRBJ1-2; TRBD1 is a possible D gene (6 bases). Germline CDR1 is SGHVS and CDR2 is FQNEAQ. The CDR3 length is 13 residues. Trimming cost V 5 bases and J 6 bases, with 13 bases left between them. This CDR3 is CASSPPQGDGYTF. The CDR3 bases are TGTGCCAGCAGCCCCCCACAGGGAGATGGCTACACCTTC.

The chain carries TRBV2 and TRBJ1-2; a possible D gene is TRBD1 (5 bases). From germline, CDR1 is SNHLY and CDR2 FYNNEI. The ends were cut back, 7 bases at V and 5 bases at J, with 11 bases in the middle. The CDR3 has 12 residues. The CDR3 nucleotides read TGTGCCAGCAACGAGGGGAGGTATGGCTACACCTTC. It specifies CASNEGRYGYTF.

The chain links TRBV7-7 to TRBJ2-5; 10 bases are shared with TRBD1. CDR3 length: 20 residues. Germline V CDR1 and CDR2: SSHAT, FNYEAQ (reference sequence). The junction had 19 bases not matched to a gene; V was cut back by 5 bases and J by 1 base. Here the CDR3 DNA reads TGTGCCAGCAGCCGTCGACAGGGGGCGCTCAGGCATTGTTCCCAAGAGACCCAGTACTTC. Translated, it gives CASSRRQGALRHCSQETQYF.

The chain employs TRBV11-3 and TRBJ1-1; D is unresolved. The CDR3 totals 15 residues. Germline V gene data show CDR1 as SGHNT and CDR2 as YENEEA. V lost 5 bases, J lost 6 bases, and 19 bases lay in between. The CDR3 coding sequence is TGTGCCAGCAGCCCTCCGGGCCTGAAAGCCGCTGAAGCTTTCTTT. It encodes CASSPPGLKAAEAFF.

The gene calls are TRBV11-2 and TRBJ2-7; D might be TRBD1 (7 bases). V lost 5 bases and J 8 bases, leaving 19 bases between the germline ends. Germline V gene sequence: CDR1 SGHAT, CDR2 FQNNGV. This CDR3 region has 14 residues. CDR3 sequence: CASSPDRDSKKQYF. CDR3 DNA sequence: TGTGCCAGCAGCCCCGACAGGGACTCAAAAAAGCAGTACTTC.

V gene TRBV18 combines with J gene TRBJ2-7; 10 nucleotides line up with TRBD2. Germline loops: CDR1 KGHSH, CDR2 LQKENI. The J segment lost 5 bases and the V segment lost 5 bases, leaving 9 bases of the junction unmatched. This CDR3 spans 15 amino acids. The CDR3 DNA reads TGTGCCAGCTCAACCAGCGGGAGGGCCGTCGACGAGCAGTACTTC. Translating it yields CASSTSGRAVDEQYF.

The chain has TRBV19 and TRBJ1-1, with a weak D call TRBD1 (5 bases). The CDR3 consists of 14 residues. V gave up 7 bases and J gave up 1 base, with 13 bases separating them. Germline V CDR1 and CDR2: LNHDA, SQIVND (reference sequence). The CDR3 loop is CASTPGGKNTEAFF. Here the CDR3 DNA reads TGTGCCAGTACTCCTGGGGGAAAGAACACTGAAGCTTTCTTT.

The V gene is TRBV2, the J gene TRBJ2-1, with 9 bases matching TRBD1. The ends lost 3 bases at V and 8 bases at J; junction bases unmatched: 2. Germline CDR1 SNHLY, CDR2 FYNNEI. The CDR3 totals 13 residues. The CDR3 here is CASSDTGGDEQFF. The CDR3 nucleotides are TGTGCCAGCAGTGATACAGGGGGCGATGAGCAGTTCTTC.

V gene TRBV3-1 (or the pseudogene TRBV3-2) combines with J gene TRBJ1-1, with D maybe TRBD1 (6 bases). Trimming took off 10 bases at V and 8 bases at J, with 14 bases between the two ends. CDR1 is LGHDT and CDR2 is YNNKEL in the germline V gene (reference sequence). This CDR3 spans 11 amino acids. The CDR3 protein is CATSSGTEAFF. CDR3 bases: TGTGCCACCTCCTCCGGGACAGAAGCTTTCTTT.

The rearrangement joins TRBV6-6 to TRBJ2-7, with TRBD2 as a possible D gene (6 bases). Deletions cut 7 bases from V and 1 base from J, with 8 bases between. The CDR3 loop spans 12 amino acids. CDR1 and CDR2 (germline): MNHNY, SVGAGI (reference sequence). The CDR3 loop reads CASISGSYEQYF. CDR3 bases: TGTGCCAGCATAAGCGGGTCCTACGAGCAGTACTTC.

This clone was counted a single time. J is TRBJ2-3 and V is TRBV19, with 9 bases that match TRBD2. J lost 2 bases, V lost 4 bases, and 1 base had no gene match. The CDR3 totals 14 residues. Germline-derived CDR1 and CDR2 are LNHDA and SQIVND (reference sequence). The CDR3 loop is CASSSGGDTDTQYF. The CDR3 nucleotides are TGTGCCAGTAGTAGCGGGGGGGACACAGATACGCAGTATTTT.

The chain employs TRBV19 and TRBJ1-1, with TRBD1 matching 10 bases. CDR1 is LNHDA and CDR2 is SQIVND in the germline V gene (reference sequence). The ends lost 10 bases at V and 7 bases at J; junction bases unmatched: 15. The CDR3 covers 15 residues. CDR3 in amino acids: CATAGQGFGGGEAFF. CDR3 bases: TGTGCCACCGCGGGACAGGGGTTCGGGGGGGGTGAAGCTTTCTTT.